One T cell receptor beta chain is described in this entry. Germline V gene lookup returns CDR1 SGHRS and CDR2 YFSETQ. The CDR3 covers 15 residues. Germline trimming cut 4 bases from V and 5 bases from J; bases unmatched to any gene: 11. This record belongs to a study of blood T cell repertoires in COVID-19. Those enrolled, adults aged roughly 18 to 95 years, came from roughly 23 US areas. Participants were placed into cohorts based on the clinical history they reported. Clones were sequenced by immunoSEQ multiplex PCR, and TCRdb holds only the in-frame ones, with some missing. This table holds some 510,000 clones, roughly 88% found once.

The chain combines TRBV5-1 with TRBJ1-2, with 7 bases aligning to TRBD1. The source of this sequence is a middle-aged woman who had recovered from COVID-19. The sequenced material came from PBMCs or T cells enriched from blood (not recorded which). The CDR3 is CASSGDSFPLYGYTF. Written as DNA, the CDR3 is TGCGCCAGCAGCGGGGACAGTTTCCCCTTGTATGGCTACACCTTC. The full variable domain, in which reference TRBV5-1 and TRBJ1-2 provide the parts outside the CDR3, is KAGVTQTPRYLIKTRGQQVTLSCSPISGHRSVSWYQQTPGQGLQFLFEYFSETQRNKGNFPGRFSGRQFSNSRSEMNVSTLELGDSALYLCASSGDSFPLYGYTFGSGTRLTVV.